This entry lists 10 T cell receptor beta chains sequenced from one sample in a study of T cells in Graves' hyperthyroidism and ophthalmopathy. The CDR3 regions of TCR beta were amplified from RNA transcripts. The primer set for the first-round RT-PCR of the TCR CDR3 was HTBI. One entry per CDR3 protein, called by TCRdb with MiXCR from the multiplex PCR reads. The sample lists about 520,000 distinct CDR3 sequences, 24% seen once, with about 11% in the top ten. Sequenced: blood. The origin of the receptors is a woman in her twenties or thirties with Graves' ophthalmopathy.

The chain couples TRBV20-1 to TRBJ2-5, with TRBD2 matching over 9 bases. The CDR3 consists of 14 residues. In germline, CDR1 is DFQATT, CDR2 SNEGSKA (reference sequence). Trimming cost V 3 bases and J 4 bases; bases outside gene matches: 6. The CDR3 sequence: CSARGGTSLETQYF. CDR3 bases: TGCAGTGCTAGGGGCGGGACTAGCTTAGAGACCCAGTACTTC.

This clonotype has ten or more counts. V gene TRBV20-1 combines with J gene TRBJ1-2; D is unclear. Trimming left V 0 bases short and J 0 bases short, with 14 bases between. This CDR3 has 16 amino acids. CDR1 DFQATT and CDR2 SNEGSKA come from the germline V gene (reference sequence). CDR3 in amino acids: CSARDQVVFSNYGYTF. Here the CDR3 DNA reads TGCAGTGCTAGAGATCAAGTTGTGTTTTCTAACTATGGCTACACCTTC.

The sample holds many counts of this clonotype. V usage is TRBV27 and J usage is TRBJ1-2; 7 bases line up with TRBD1. The V segment lost 4 bases and the J segment 6 bases; nucleotides outside the gene matches: 2. This CDR3 is 12 amino acids long. Germline CDR1 is MNHEY and CDR2 is SMNVEV (reference sequence). The CDR3 sequence: CASSSTGNGYTF. In DNA, the CDR3 is TGTGCCAGCAGTTCGACAGGGAATGGCTACACCTTC.

This clonotype was recorded at least ten times. The chain combines TRBV12-3 or TRBV12-4 with TRBJ1-2; TRBD1 might be the D (5 bases). The CDR3 covers 14 residues. The V end was cut by 7 bases, the J end by 7 bases, with 19 bases between. In DNA form, the CDR3 reads TGTGCCAGCACACATTCTGGGGGGAGGATTGGCTACACCTTC. This translates into CASTHSGGRIGYTF.

This clonotype was counted many times. This sequence joins TRBV18 and TRBJ1-1; D uncertain. V was cut by 1 base and J by 1 base, with 4 bases left in between. Germline CDR1 reads KGHSH; CDR2 reads LQKENI. CDR3 size: 13 residues. This chain's CDR3 is CASSPQKNTEAFF. As DNA, the CDR3 is TGTGCCAGCTCACCACAAAAGAACACTGAAGCTTTCTTT.

This clonotype was recorded at least ten times. The chain joins TRBV6-5 to TRBJ1-1; D not resolved. Trimming took 2 bases from V and 8 from J, leaving 6 bases between them. Germline-derived CDR1 and CDR2 are MNHEY and SVGAGI. The CDR3 contains 11 residues. CDR3 amino acids: CASSYGGEAFF. The CDR3 DNA reads TGTGCCAGCAGTTACGGAGGCGAAGCTTTCTTT.

The CDR3 spells CASSYASATSYEQYF. The CDR3 bases are TGTGCCAGCAGTTACGCTAGCGCCACCTCCTACGAGCAGTACTTC. V is TRBV6-2 or TRBV6-3 and J is TRBJ2-7, with TRBD2 as a possible D gene (6 bases). The V end was cut by 2 bases, the J end by 0 bases, with 11 bases between. Germline lookup yields CDR1 MNHEY and CDR2 SVGEGT. The CDR3 has 15 residues.

This clonotype was counted ten times or more. The V gene is TRBV20-1, the J gene TRBJ2-2; D could derive from TRBD1 or TRBD2 (6 bases each). Trimming pared 2 bases from V and 7 bases from J, leaving 14 bases between. Germline V gene lookup returns CDR1 DFQATT and CDR2 SNEGSKA (reference sequence). The CDR3 extends over 14 amino acids. CDR3 sequence reads: CSARNGGPNGELFF. The CDR3 region has the DNA TGCAGTGCTAGAAACGGGGGCCCGAACGGGGAGCTGTTTTTT.

In this sample, this clonotype turned up many times. The chain uses TRBV7-9 and TRBJ2-3; D remains unclear. Trimming removed 1 base from V and 4 bases from J, with 6 bases in between. Germline CDR1 reads SEHNR; CDR2 reads FQNEAQ (reference sequence). This CDR3 is built from 13 residues. The DNA for the CDR3 is TGTGCCAGCAGCTTAGAGAGGTCAGATACGCAGTATTTT. Protein: CASSLERSDTQYF.

The chain has TRBV27 and TRBJ1-5, with D possibly TRBD1 on 6 matching bases. The CDR3 consists of 17 residues. Germline V gene sequence: CDR1 MNHEY, CDR2 SMNVEV (reference sequence). The ends were cut back, 5 bases at V and 2 bases at J, with 19 bases in the middle. The CDR3 region has the DNA TGTGCCAGCAGTACAAGGGGGGGGGTTAGGGGCAATCAGCCCCAGCATTTT. It specifies CASSTRGGVRGNQPQHF.